A selection of T cell receptor beta chains follows, all from one sample in a study of T cells in Graves' hyperthyroidism and ophthalmopathy. TCRdb redid the calling of the multiplex PCR reads with MiXCR, one entry per CDR3 protein. The data hold some 600,000 distinct CDR3 sequences, with 14% observed a single time. Sample: blood. Receptors originate from a woman in her 30s with Graves' hyperthyroidism that later progressed to Graves' ophthalmopathy. Both conserved end residues are part of each CDR3. The order of the fields is D gene, J gene, clone size, V gene, CDR3 protein, CDR3 DNA. The D gene is left open where the match is weak. The size field reads once, few, many, or a class for an expanded clone.

d_gene: NA
j_gene: TRBJ1-4
abundance: many
v_gene: TRBV20-1
CDR3aa: CSARSQGSANEKLFF
CDR3nt: TGCAGTGCTAGATCCCAGGGGTCGGCTAATGAAAAACTGTTTTTT

d_gene: NA
j_gene: TRBJ2-2
abundance: many
v_gene: TRBV2
CDR3aa: CATEQGNTGELFF
CDR3nt: TGTGCCACGGAACAGGGAAACACCGGGGAGCTGTTTTTT

d_gene: TRBD2
j_gene: TRBJ2-7
abundance: many
v_gene: TRBV28
CDR3aa: CATVSGGGRYEQYF
CDR3nt: TGTGCGACGGTCTCCGGGGGCGGGAGGTACGAGCAGTACTTC

d_gene: NA
j_gene: TRBJ1-1
abundance: many
v_gene: TRBV3-1
CDR3aa: CASSQGQSNTEAFF
CDR3nt: TGTGCCAGCAGCCAAGGACAGTCGAACACTGAAGCTTTCTTT

d_gene: TRBD2
j_gene: TRBJ2-1
abundance: few
v_gene: TRBV28
CDR3aa: CASSRRSGEANEQFF
CDR3nt: TGTGCCAGCAGTAGGCGTAGCGGGGAGGCCAATGAGCAGTTCTTC

d_gene: TRBD2
j_gene: TRBJ2-1
abundance: many
v_gene: TRBV6-1
CDR3aa: CASTAGTSGSYEQFF
CDR3nt: TGTGCCAGTACTGCCGGGACTAGCGGGAGTTATGAGCAGTTCTTC

d_gene: TRBD1
j_gene: TRBJ1-3
abundance: many
v_gene: TRBV12-3/TRBV12-4
CDR3aa: CASSWDSSGNTIYF
CDR3nt: TGTGCCAGCAGTTGGGACAGCTCTGGAAACACCATATATTTT

d_gene: NA
j_gene: TRBJ1-1
abundance: many
v_gene: TRBV7-9
CDR3aa: CASSSLPSAFLGNTEAFF
CDR3nt: TGTGCCAGCAGCTCACTCCCCTCAGCGTTCTTAGGGAACACTGAAGCTTTCTTT

d_gene: NA
j_gene: TRBJ1-1
abundance: once
v_gene: TRBV9
CDR3aa: CASSVSGMDTEAFF
CDR3nt: TGTGCCAGCAGCGTCTCAGGGATGGACACTGAAGCTTTCTTT

d_gene: NA
j_gene: TRBJ2-1
abundance: many
v_gene: TRBV11-3
CDR3aa: CASSSFYRESSYNEQFF
CDR3nt: TGTGCCAGCAGCTCCTTTTATCGAGAAAGTTCCTACAATGAGCAGTTCTTC

d_gene: NA
j_gene: TRBJ2-7
abundance: few
v_gene: TRBV12-3/TRBV12-4
CDR3aa: CASRRRDIGGHEQYF
CDR3nt: TGTGCCAGCAGACGCCGGGACATAGGGGGGCACGAGCAGTACTTC

d_gene: TRBD2
j_gene: TRBJ2-5
abundance: many
v_gene: TRBV12-3/TRBV12-4
CDR3aa: CASSLFSGGQTQYF
CDR3nt: TGTGCCAGCAGTTTATTCTCGGGAGGGCAGACCCAGTACTTC

d_gene: NA
j_gene: TRBJ2-7
abundance: many
v_gene: TRBV2
CDR3aa: CASSEAGTFYEQYF
CDR3nt: TGTGCCAGCAGTGAAGCCGGAACGTTCTACGAGCAGTACTTC

d_gene: TRBD1
j_gene: TRBJ1-2
abundance: few
v_gene: TRBV19
CDR3aa: CASSGPGGGYGYTF
CDR3nt: TGTGCCAGTAGTGGCCCAGGGGGAGGCTATGGCTACACCTTC